This TCR beta chain was identified during a study of blood T cell repertoires in COVID-19. Whole-study context: Researchers got acute and convalescent COVID-19 samples from the United States, Italy and Spain. PBMCs, B-cell-depleted T cells, or T cells were the source of the cDNA or gDNA that made up the material.

Per the germline V gene, CDR1 is KGHDR and CDR2 is SFDVKD. This CDR3 region has 14 residues. V was trimmed by 6 bases and J by 0 bases, leaving 11 bases between them. Clones were read by immunoSEQ multiplex PCR, and TCRdb kept only the in-frame ones, dropping some. The top ten clones hold 4.7% of a sample with tens of thousands of clones, around 87% of them seen once. The sequenced sample was peripheral blood. The chain carries TRBV24-1 and TRBJ2-7; tentative D call: TRBD2 (6 bases). The clonotype comes from a human donor in a cohort sampled during active COVID-19. The CDR3 sequence is CATSLGGDSYEQYF. The CDR3 DNA sequence: TGTGCCACCAGTCTAGGCGGGGACTCCTACGAGCAGTACTTC.